This T cell receptor (beta chain) was captured by sequencing in a study of spatial heterogeneity in lung cancer. This clonotype was detected ten times or more. Time point of the sample: sample taken at primary tumor resection. One entry per CDR3 protein, called by TCRdb with MiXCR from the 5' RACE reads. The sample has roughly 80,000 distinct CDR3 sequences, around 7.8% seen once. The sample in question was PBMCs, obtained at surgery. The source is a male donor with early-stage non-small cell lung cancer.

The CDR3 spells CAIMETSGRSYEQYF. CDR3 DNA: TGTGCCATCATGGAAACTAGCGGGAGAAGTTACGAGCAGTACTTC. This chain connects TRBV10-3 to TRBJ2-7; 11 bases agree with TRBD2. The CDR3 consists of 15 residues. The germline V gene has CDR1 ENHRY and CDR2 SYGVKD. The V gene end was trimmed by 7 bases and the J gene end by 4 bases; junction bases not matched to a gene: 9.